Below, 8 T cell receptor beta chains from the same sample are listed, as sequenced in a study of cytomegalovirus exposure and HLA in healthy donors. The PCR ran on 60 Vbeta and 13 Jbeta primers. Generated by immunoSEQ multiplex PCR, the TCRdb table keeps only in-frame clones and is missing some. The sample has 150,000 to 200,000 clones; about three quarters are singletons. Material: PBMCs. Every receptor here comes from a middle-aged woman in good health and CMV-seronegative.

V gene TRBV2 combines with J gene TRBJ2-3; 13 bases fit TRBD2. Germline assignment: CDR1 SNHLY and CDR2 FYNNEI. CDR3 length: 16 amino acids. The trim removed 1 base at V and 3 bases at J, leaving 1 base unmatched. The CDR3, as DNA: TGTGCCAGCAGTGAAGGGACTAGCGGGAGAACAGATACGCAGTATTTT. Amino acids: CASSEGTSGRTDTQYF.

The J gene is TRBJ2-3, the V gene TRBV7-3, with 12 bases lining up with TRBD2. CDR1 and CDR2 (germline): SGHTA, FQGTGA. The V and J ends lost 5 bases and 6 bases, in that order; junction bases with no gene match: 6. The CDR3 consists of 15 residues. For the CDR3, the DNA is TGTGCCAGCAGCCCCCTAGCGGGAGGGTACGATACGCAGTATTTT. It specifies CASSPLAGGYDTQYF.

The chain couples TRBV6-1 to TRBJ2-7; 7 bases map to TRBD2. V lost 1 base, J lost 6 bases, and 9 bases stayed unmatched. This CDR3 is 15 amino acids long. Germline assignment: CDR1 MNHNS and CDR2 SASEGT. The CDR3 here is CASSEGGRGRAEQYV. CDR3 DNA: TGTGCCAGCAGTGAAGGGGGTCGGGGGAGGGCCGAGCAGTACGTC.

The chain uses TRBV9 and TRBJ1-1, with D unresolved. Trimming took off 3 bases at V and 1 base at J, with 13 bases between the two ends. The CDR3 contains 15 residues. Germline assignment: CDR1 SGDLS and CDR2 YYNGEE. The CDR3, as DNA: TGTGCCAGCAGCGGGGGTGTGGGAGGGAACACTGAAGCTTTCTTT. It translates to CASSGGVGGNTEAFF.

The chain links TRBV27 to TRBJ1-4; D is possibly TRBD1 (6 bases). The V gene lost 5 bases and the J gene lost 6 bases, with 13 bases spanning the gap. The CDR3 contains 14 residues. Germline CDR1 is MNHEY and CDR2 is SMNVEV (reference sequence). The CDR3 region is CASSLTGLHEKLFF. CDR3 DNA: TGTGCCAGCAGTCTTACAGGGTTACATGAAAAACTGTTTTTT. Complete variable domain (other parts from reference TRBV27 and TRBJ1-4): EAQVTQNPRYLITVTGKKLTVTCSQNMNHEYMSWYRQDPGLGLRQIYYSMNVEVTDKGDVPEGYKVSRKEKRNFPLILESPSPNQTSLYFCASSLTGLHEKLFFGSGTQLSVL.

This clone was counted a single time. The chain recombines TRBV5-4 with TRBJ2-2, with 8 nucleotides matching TRBD2. Per the germline V gene, CDR1 is SGHNT and CDR2 is YYREEE (reference sequence). This CDR3 spans 15 amino acids. V dropped 5 bases and J dropped 4; count of bases not matched to a gene: 7. The CDR3 nucleotides are TGTGCCAGCAGTCCAAAGCGGGAGAGCACCGGGGAGCTGTTTTTT. Protein sequence: CASSPKRESTGELFF.

About this clone: Other DNA variants within this sample encode the same CDR3. The chain joins TRBV5-1 to TRBJ2-3; perhaps TRBD1 as D (5 bases). The CDR3 is 14 amino acids. Trimming took off 0 bases at V and 3 bases at J, with 8 bases between the two ends. CDR1 and CDR2 (germline): SGHRS, YFSETQ. Here the CDR3 reads CASSLGGRTDTQYF. The CDR3 DNA is TGCGCCAGCAGCTTGGGGGGCAGGACAGATACGCAGTATTTT.

J is TRBJ1-5 and V is TRBV7-2, with no clear D. The germline gives CDR1 SGHTA, CDR2 FQGNSA. This CDR3 spans 14 amino acids. Trimming removed 3 bases from V and 5 bases from J, with 11 bases in between. Here the CDR3 reads CASSFSEGYQPQHF. DNA for the CDR3: TGTGCCAGCAGCTTTTCAGAGGGCTATCAGCCCCAGCATTTT.